This paragraph reports one TCR beta chain. This clonotype has more than one count but fewer than ten. Its antigen is not yet known. No base-level quality is on record; no much larger clone is a single base apart. TCR cDNA was made using 5'RACE template switching, a step that added a universal primer site and unique molecular identifiers. cDNA synthesis was primed from both the TCR alpha and TCR beta constant segments. Library amplification used two PCR steps, and the second PCR step added sample barcodes and sequencing adapters. Sequencing of the libraries was done on either Illumina HiSeq 2500 (2x100 bp) or NovaSeq (2x150 bp). On the study's bioinformatics: MIGEC was used to demultiplex reads and collapse the reads into UMI consensus sequences, and MiXCR was used for V(D)J alignment. Vaccine-responding clonotypes were defined with edgeR using replicate PBMC samples, requiring FDR below 0.01 and a log2 fold change above 5 up to day 15. Each bulk clonotype received a CD4 or CD8 identity based on whether the sequenced CD4 or CD8 repertoire contained that clonotype at higher abundance. TCRdb's own reprocessing of the public reads used fastp at Q25 and MiXCR and kept productive beta chains. Rows are unified per CDR3 protein, each entry keeping the most common DNA and genes. It is TCRdb's table, rather than the study itself, that gives the V and J calls and clone size. This sample has more than 55,000 distinct CDR3 sequences in its table, and 7.4% of those were observed once. The top ten hold 36% of the sample.

The record originates from a study of T cells after yellow fever vaccination (dated by TCRdb to the late 2010s). In the study overall: The SMART-Seq v4 Ultra Low Input RNA kit was used to prepare libraries from fractions with low cell numbers. To follow T-cell clones before and after both primary and booster YFV17D yellow fever vaccination, bulk TCR alpha and beta repertoires underwent longitudinal sequencing. The cohort comprised two healthy male donors, one aged 18 to 30 and one aged 30 to 40 years. Blood samples were taken at several timepoints before and after primary and secondary immunization, and bulk PBMC replicates and cell subsets were isolated. Summary of the overall study and its limitations: The secondary T-cell response was found to be weaker but faster than the primary response, with a peak reached on day 5 rather than on day 15. Because the study included only two donors, the extent to which the findings can be generalized is limited. Most clones expanded after primary vaccination were re-detected after the booster (about 96% of CD4 and around 88% of CD8), suggesting broad memory maintenance. Because abundant contaminating clonotypes from the bulk population could be contained in FACS-sorted repertoires, computational filtering was required. A small fraction of clonotypes showed up in both the CD4 and CD8 compartments, probably as a result of convergent recombination.

Trimmed from V: 1 base; trimmed from J: 5 bases; junction bases lacking a gene match: 5. CDR1 and CDR2 were assigned from the germline V gene as SGHVS and FNYEAQ. The CDR3 numbers 16 residues from cysteine through phenylalanine. The CDR3 DNA has 48 bases and is translated from base 1. This specimen's treatment or condition label, interpreted: live attenuated yellow fever vaccine strain. PBMCs were isolated from peripheral blood using a standard Ficoll-Paque protocol. Dynabeads CD4 and CD8 positive selection kits were used to isolate CD4 and CD8 T-cell fractions. TriZol was used to extract RNA from bulk PBMCs, from CD4 and CD8 fractions, and from dextramer-positive and dextramer-negative fractions.

The TCR sequence derives from a man younger than 40 who received the YFV17D yellow fever vaccine. The sample here was CD8+ T cells sorted from PBMCs, taken 15 days after the yellow fever booster vaccination. The rearranged chain carries TRBV7-6 and TRBJ2-5; 12 central bases correspond to TRBD2. For the CDR3, the sequence is CASSLGRLAGVETQYF. The DNA sequence reads TGTGCCAGCAGCTTAGGGCGACTAGCGGGAGTGGAGACCCAGTACTTC.